This T cell receptor (beta chain) appears in the sequencing data of a study of technical replicates of blood from several donors. The CDR3 totals 15 residues. The V gene lost 2 bases and the J gene lost 7 bases, with 14 bases spanning the gap. Germline assignment: CDR1 SGHTA and CDR2 FQGNSA. The protocol was immunoSEQ multiplex PCR, while the TCRdb copy is restricted to in-frame clones and leaves out a portion. Of under 100,000 clones in the sample, roughly 96% were seen once. The sample taken for sequencing was T cells isolated from PBMCs. This TCR was recovered from a human donor in good health. This sequence joins TRBV7-2 and TRBJ1-4; D might be TRBD1 (5 bases). The CDR3 reads CASSLFREEGEKLFF. The CDR3 DNA is TGTGCCAGCAGCTTATTCAGGGAGGAAGGTGAAAAACTGTTTTTT.